Sequencing of this T cell receptor beta chain was carried out in a study of T cells in Graves' hyperthyroidism and ophthalmopathy. A note on this clonotype: As yet, its antigen is unknown.

What was amplified from RNA transcripts were TCR beta CDR3 regions. Primed by the HTBI set, a first-round RT-PCR was run on the TCR CDR3. One entry per CDR3 protein results from TCRdb running MiXCR on the multiplex PCR reads. The repertoire has roughly 96,000 distinct CDR3 sequences, around 50% of them found once; the top ten carry around 27%. Notes on the study in general: Blood shared most expanded thyroid clonotypes above 0.001. Onset of ophthalmopathy came a median around 6.5 months after the model predicted it.

PBMCs came from around 10 ml fresh peripheral blood. The germline V and J ends were trimmed by 8 bases and 2 bases, with 19 bases remaining between them. The CDR3 is 15 amino acids. The V call is TRBV12-3 or TRBV12-4, the J call TRBJ2-7, with D possibly called TRBD1 or TRBD2 (5 bases each). The material sequenced was blood. The sequence was collected from a woman between 35 and 50 years old with Graves' hyperthyroidism. This CDR3 is CASGLGLAFTYEQYF. Written as DNA, the CDR3 is TGTGCCAGCGGGCTGGGGCTAGCCTTTACCTACGAGCAGTACTTC.